The entry below gives a single T cell receptor (beta chain) sequence along with its context. These data come from a study of blood T cells in healthy people across ages. Study as a whole: About one barcoded TCR beta cDNA was captured per two T cells.

Samples each had at least 6 micrograms of total RNA extracted. The germline V gene has CDR1 SGHTA and CDR2 FQGNSA. V lost 1 base and J lost 7, with 9 bases in between. The CDR3 contains 13 residues. A sample-barcoded 5' primer and a J-beta primer mix were used in a second PCR of roughly 7 to 12 cycles. Through a template-switch adaptor with 12 random nucleotides, each cDNA molecule received a tag. TCRdb re-analysed the 5' RACE reads in MiXCR, keeping a single row per CDR3 protein. Seen here are some 900,000 distinct CDR3 sequences, around 46% observed once, and the top ten hold roughly 13%. The TCR was taken from a young man in good health. This chain links TRBV7-2 with TRBJ2-3; D is unresolved. The sequencing sample was made of blood. The CDR3 sequence: CASSLGEWNTQYF. The CDR3 coding sequence is TGTGCCAGCAGCTTAGGGGAATGGAATACGCAGTATTTT.